One and the same sample provided the 15 T cell receptor beta chains below, sequenced in a study of a mutant IDH1 vaccine in newly diagnosed glioma. The time point is: week 5, during vaccination. Topical imiquimod accompanied each vaccine dose, which consisted of 300 ug of mutant IDH1 20-mer peptide. Antigens of these TCRs are unknown. Sequencing used immunoSEQ multiplex PCR; TCRdb keeps in-frame clones, though not all of them. The table lists about 36,000 clones, 81% of them singletons. This specimen consisted of PBMCs, obtained from a glioma patient whose treatment included an IDH1 peptide vaccine. The receptors originated from a man aged 50-59 years with glioma.

This sequence joins TRBV5-1 and TRBJ1-2; possible D gene TRBD1, 5 bases. Per germline, CDR1 SGHRS and CDR2 YFSETQ. V dropped 2 bases and J dropped 6 bases, with 11 bases sitting between them. The CDR3 spans 13 residues. Here the CDR3 DNA reads TGCGCCAGCAGCTTCAGGGAATTGGATGGCTACACCTTC. Translation: CASSFRELDGYTF. Based on the CDR3 plus reference TRBV5-1 and TRBJ1-2, the full variable domain is KAGVTQTPRYLIKTRGQQVTLSCSPISGHRSVSWYQQTPGQGLQFLFEYFSETQRNKGNFPGRFSGRQFSNSRSEMNVSTLELGDSALYLCASSFRELDGYTFGSGTRLTVV.

This clone was observed a single time. One end of the junction does not line up with germline, which may come from a read error. V is TRBV9 and J is TRBJ2-7, with D possibly matching TRBD1 (5 bases). Per germline, CDR1 SGDLS and CDR2 YYNGEE. The CDR3 has 15 amino acids. The CDR3 DNA sequence: TGTGCCAGCAGCGTAGGGGGCAGGGTACCCTACGGGCAGTACTTC. It encodes CASSVGGRVPYGQYF. The full variable domain, rest sourced from reference TRBV9 and TRBJ2-7, is DSGVTQTPKHLITATGQRVTLRCSPRSGDLSVYWYQQSLDQGLQFLIQYYNGEERAKGNILERFSAQQFPDLHSELNLSSLELGDSALYFCASSVGGRVPYGQYFGPGTRLTVT.

The rearrangement uses TRBV6-5 and TRBJ2-3; D is perhaps TRBD2 (5 bases). V shed 6 bases and J shed 2 bases, with 12 bases lying between them. Germline V gene sequence: CDR1 MNHEY, CDR2 SVGAGI. The CDR3 length is 14 residues. CDR3 DNA: TGTGCCAGCAGCCGGGGTTCCCCCACAGATACGCAGTATTTT. Translated, it gives CASSRGSPTDTQYF.

Remarks on this clone: Other DNA sequences from this sample encode an identical CDR3 as well. The chain is built from TRBV29-1 and TRBJ1-1, with no clear D. The length of the CDR3 is 10 residues. CDR1 and CDR2 (germline): SQVTM, ANQGSEA. The germline V and J ends were trimmed by 3 bases and 5 bases, with 4 bases remaining between them. The CDR3 DNA follows: TGCAGCGTTGAGAATACTGAAGCTTTCTTT. Translated, it gives CSVENTEAFF.

The chain links TRBV6-1 to TRBJ1-6; possibly TRBD1 for D (6 bases). This CDR3 has 12 residues. The V end lost 4 bases, the J end lost 15 bases, and 13 bases lay between the germline ends. CDR1 MNHNS and CDR2 SASEGT come from the germline V gene. In DNA, the CDR3 is TGTGCCAGCAGTGGGACAGCGTTACTCCTCCACTTT. Protein: CASSGTALLLHF.

This clone occurred a few times. CDR3 bases: TGTGCCAGCAGTTCGCAGGGAAATGAGCAGCCCCAGCATTTT. It encodes CASSSQGNEQPQHF. The J gene is TRBJ1-5, the V gene TRBV2; tentative D call: TRBD1 (5 bases). The CDR3 contains 14 residues. The V gene's germline CDR1 is SNHLY and CDR2 FYNNEI. V lost 5 bases, J lost 7 bases, and 15 bases lay in between.

The genes are TRBV11-2 and TRBJ1-2, with D perhaps matching TRBD1 (5 bases). The germline V gene has CDR1 SGHAT and CDR2 FQNNGV. V lost 0 bases to trimming and J lost 4 bases, with 12 bases between them. CDR3 length equals 15 residues. The CDR3 here is CASSLDLWTPYGYTF. The DNA of the CDR3 is TGTGCCAGCAGCTTAGATCTTTGGACACCCTATGGCTACACCTTC.

The chain is built from TRBV30 and TRBJ2-7, with D possibly being TRBD1 (6 bases). The CDR3 consists of 13 residues. The germline V and J ends were trimmed by 5 bases and 3 bases, with 14 bases remaining between them. Germline CDR1 is GTSNPN and CDR2 is SVGIG (reference sequence). CDR3 sequence reads: CAWGRQVGYEQYF. CDR3 coding DNA: TGTGCCTGGGGAAGACAGGTCGGCTACGAGCAGTACTTC.

The chain combines TRBV4-1 with TRBJ2-3; 12 bases are a match to TRBD2. The CDR3 has 15 residues. The V segment lost 1 base and the J segment 6 bases; nucleotides outside the gene matches: 2. CDR1 MGHRA and CDR2 YSYEKL come from the germline V gene. In nucleotides, the CDR3 is TGCGCCAGCAGCCAAGGACTAGCGGGAGCTGATACGCAGTATTTT. This translates into CASSQGLAGADTQYF.

In its sample, this clone was seen once. The chain is built from TRBV7-8 and TRBJ2-2; tentative D call: TRBD1 (6 bases). The CDR3 sequence is 16 residues long. From germline, CDR1 is SGHVS and CDR2 FQNEAQ. With 4 bases removed from V and 2 bases from J, the gap between germline ends came to 14 bases. CDR3 DNA sequence: TGTGCCAGCAGCTCCCGAGGGGGAATCAACACCGGGGAGCTGTTTTTT. This codes for CASSSRGGINTGELFF.

The gene calls are TRBV5-1 and TRBJ2-4, with TRBD2 matching over 8 bases. Germline CDR1 and CDR2: SGHRS and YFSETQ. This CDR3 spans 15 amino acids. Trimming took 7 bases from V and 8 from J; bases not matched to a gene: 14. The CDR3 spells CASARILAGRDIQYF. The CDR3 DNA follows: TGCGCCAGCGCCCGCATCTTAGCGGGGCGCGACATTCAGTACTTC.

The chain is built from TRBV11-2 and TRBJ2-1; maybe TRBD1 (5 bases). V was trimmed by 1 base and J by 9 bases, leaving 16 bases between them. This CDR3 is built from 15 residues. Germline CDR1 SGHAT, CDR2 FQNNGV. The CDR3 loop reads CASSLVIRGSGEQFF. The CDR3 DNA reads TGTGCCAGCAGCTTAGTTATTAGGGGTTCGGGTGAGCAGTTCTTC.

This clone was found once. The J gene is TRBJ2-5, the V gene TRBV25-1, with 10 bases fitting TRBD1. Trimming removed 4 bases from V and 4 bases from J; junction bases left unmatched: 6. Per the germline V gene, CDR1 is MGHDK and CDR2 is SYGVNS. This CDR3 is built from 15 residues. CDR3 amino acids: CASSALTGGLETQYF. CDR3 DNA sequence: TGTGCCAGCAGTGCCTTGACAGGGGGCTTAGAGACCCAGTACTTC.

The chain combines TRBV5-1 with TRBJ1-2; D is ambiguous. The CDR3 is 14 residues long. Germline CDR1 and CDR2: SGHRS and YFSETQ. Trimming took off 0 bases at V and 6 bases at J, with 12 bases between the two ends. The CDR3 DNA follows: TGCGCCAGCAGCTTGGTTGGGGATGGAAATGGCTACACCTTC. Translated, it gives CASSLVGDGNGYTF.

In its sample, this clone was seen once. V is TRBV5-5 and J is TRBJ2-4, with TRBD1 as a possible D gene (6 bases). The CDR3 is 13 amino acids. V lost 6 bases, J lost 5 bases, and 12 bases lay in between. Per germline, CDR1 SGHKS and CDR2 YYEKEE (reference sequence). CDR3 nucleotide sequence: TGTGCCAGCACTTTGGGGGCGGAAAACATTCAGTACTTC. Translation: CASTLGAENIQYF.